A selection of T cell receptor beta chains follows, all from one sample in a study of T-cell reconstitution after alpha-beta-depleted transplantation in children. TCRdb re-called the PCR reads through MiXCR, storing one row per CDR3 protein. The sample yields 200,000 or so distinct CDR3 sequences, approximately 7% seen once. The input for sequencing was PBMCs, taken before TCRalphabeta/CD19-depleted stem cell transplant. These TCRs come from a boy under 10 years old with acute lymphoblastic leukemia, due to receive a stem cell transplant. The CDR3 runs from the conserved cysteine through the conserved F or W. A D gene is named only where the DNA matches it firmly. Not every row has a clone size; where given, it reads once, few, many or a size class.

D	size	V	J	DNA	CDR3
NA	many	TRBV12-3/TRBV12-4	TRBJ2-7	TGTGCCAGCAGCCTCGACCCGACTACCTACGAGCAGTACTTC	CASSLDPTTYEQYF
TRBD1	many	TRBV12-3/TRBV12-4	TRBJ1-2	TGTGCCAGCAGTTTCAGGGGGATTCCTAACTATGGCTACACCTTC	CASSFRGIPNYGYTF
NA	many	TRBV7-9	TRBJ2-7	TGTGCCAGCAGCTTAGAACCGGGAAGTGGGTCCGAGCAGTACTTC	CASSLEPGSGSEQYF
NA	many	TRBV6-1	TRBJ2-5	TGTGCCAGCAGCCCTCGGGGTCTCCAAGAGACCCAGTACTTC	CASSPRGLQETQYF
NA	many	TRBV12-3/TRBV12-4	TRBJ2-2	TGTGCCAGCAGTTTCGCGGGTATGTGGAACACCGGGGAGCTGTTTTTT	CASSFAGMWNTGELFF
TRBD1	many	TRBV10-3	TRBJ1-3	TGTGCCATCAGGCCGTCCGGGGACAGTGGAAACACCATATATTTT	CAIRPSGDSGNTIYF
NA	few	TRBV30	TRBJ2-2	TGTGCCTGGAGTGTCAGGGACACCGCGGAGCTGTTTTTT	CAWSVRDTAELFF
NA	few	TRBV3-1	TRBJ2-5	TGTGCCAGCACGGAGACAGTCCAAGAGACCCAGTACTTC	CASTETVQETQYF
NA	many	TRBV2	TRBJ2-6	TGTGCCAGCAGTGAAGTAATGCCTGTTGGGGCCAACGTCCTGACTTTC	CASSEVMPVGANVLTF
NA	many	TRBV4-3	TRBJ2-1	TGCGCCAGCAGCCAAGATGGAGGCGGGACGGGCCCCAATGAGCAGTTCTTC	CASSQDGGGTGPNEQFF
NA	few	TRBV12-3/TRBV12-4	TRBJ1-5	TGTGCCAGCAGTTTAATTTCGGGGGGGCATAGCAATCAGCCCCAGCATTTT	CASSLISGGHSNQPQHF
NA	many	TRBV7-2	TRBJ2-5	TGTGCCAGCAGCCAACAGACTAACCAAGAGACCCAGTACTTC	CASSQQTNQETQYF
NA	many	TRBV29-1	TRBJ2-5	TGCAGCGTTGAAGACCTGGGGAGGGAGACCCAGTACTTC	CSVEDLGRETQYF
NA	many	TRBV4-3	TRBJ2-7	TGCGCCAGCAGCCATTACTCCACACGGGAATACGAGCAGTACTTC	CASSHYSTREYEQYF
TRBD1	many	TRBV29-1	TRBJ2-7	TGCAGCGGACGACAGGGCGGGCACGAGCAGTACTTC	CSGRQGGHEQYF
NA	many	TRBV20-1	TRBJ2-3	TGCAGTGCTAGAGCCCCGAGAGGACAAGTTAGCACAGATACGCAGTATTTT	CSARAPRGQVSTDTQYF
NA	many	TRBV29-1	TRBJ1-1	TGCAGCGTTGAAAGGGTCCCAGTGAACACTGAAGCTTTCTTT	CSVERVPVNTEAFF
TRBD1	NA	TRBV7-2	TRBJ2-1	TGTGCCAGCAGACTTACAGGGGTGGCCTCCCAGTTCTTC	CASRLTGVASQFF